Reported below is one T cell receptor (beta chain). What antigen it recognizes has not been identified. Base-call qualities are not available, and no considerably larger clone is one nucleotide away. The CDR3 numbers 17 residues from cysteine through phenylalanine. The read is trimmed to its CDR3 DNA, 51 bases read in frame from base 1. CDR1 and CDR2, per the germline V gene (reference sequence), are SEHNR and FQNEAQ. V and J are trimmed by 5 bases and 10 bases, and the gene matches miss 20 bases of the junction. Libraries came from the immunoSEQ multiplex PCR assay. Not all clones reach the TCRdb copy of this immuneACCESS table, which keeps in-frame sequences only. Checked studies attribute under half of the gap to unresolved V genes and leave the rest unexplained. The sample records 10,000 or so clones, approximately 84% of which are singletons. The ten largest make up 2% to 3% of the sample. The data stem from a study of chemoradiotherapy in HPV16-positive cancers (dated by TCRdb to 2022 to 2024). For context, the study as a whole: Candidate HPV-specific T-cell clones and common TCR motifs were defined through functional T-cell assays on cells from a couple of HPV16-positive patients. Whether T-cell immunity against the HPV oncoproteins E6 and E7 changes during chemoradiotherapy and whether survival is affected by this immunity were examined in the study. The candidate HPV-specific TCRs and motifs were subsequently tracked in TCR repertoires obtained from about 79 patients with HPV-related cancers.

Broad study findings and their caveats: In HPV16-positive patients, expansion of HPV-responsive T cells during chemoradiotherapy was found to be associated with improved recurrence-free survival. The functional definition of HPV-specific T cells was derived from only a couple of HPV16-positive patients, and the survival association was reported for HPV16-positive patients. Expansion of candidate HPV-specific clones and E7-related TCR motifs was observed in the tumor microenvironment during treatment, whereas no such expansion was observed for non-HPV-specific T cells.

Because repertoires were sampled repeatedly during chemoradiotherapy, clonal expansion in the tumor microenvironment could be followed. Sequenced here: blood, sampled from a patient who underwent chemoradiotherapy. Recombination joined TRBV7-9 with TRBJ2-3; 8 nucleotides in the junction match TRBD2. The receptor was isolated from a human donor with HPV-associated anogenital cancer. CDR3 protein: CASSPTGTSGYRFPQYF. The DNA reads TGTGCCAGCAGCCCCACCGGGACTAGTGGTTACAGGTTCCCGCAGTATTTT.